This section outlines one TCR beta chain sequence together with its context. Per the study methods: Amplifying reference gene primers gave estimates of nucleated cell counts. Method: immunoSEQ multiplex PCR; TCRdb's copy keeps in-frame clones and lacks some. V, J and clone size were drawn from that table, and D and trimming were deduced from the DNA. The data show about 140,000 clones, around 87% seen once. The CDR3 has 18 amino acids. V shed 0 bases and J 1 base; nucleotides not matched to a gene: 7. The germline V gene has CDR1 LGHNA and CDR2 YSLEER. This sample is part of a study of blood T cell repertoires in COVID-19. About the study: Collection of acute and convalescent COVID-19 samples took place in the United States, Italy and Spain.

The TCR originated in a man in his fifties with active COVID-19. Sequenced: peripheral blood. This sequence joins TRBV4-3 and TRBJ1-3; 9 bases match TRBD1. The CDR3 reads CASSQELQGASSGNTIYF. The CDR3 DNA reads TGCGCCAGCAGCCAAGAACTACAGGGGGCAAGTTCTGGAAACACCATATATTTT.